A selection of T cell receptor beta chains follows, all from one sample in a study of early T cells in non-severe SARS-CoV-2 infection. MiXCR was run by TCRdb on the 5' RACE reads, yielding one entry per CDR3 protein. The profile shows about 83,000 distinct CDR3 sequences, 9% to 15% of them singletons. Sequenced sample: whole blood. The receptors derive from an adult who was a healthcare worker with PCR-confirmed SARS-CoV-2 infection or an uninfected control (not recorded which). Each CDR3 is given with its conserved first and last residue. Fields, in order: CDR3 protein, CDR3 DNA, V gene, J gene, D gene, clone size. A D gene is named only where the DNA matches it firmly. Where a row states a size, it is once, few, many or the class of an expanded clone; other rows omit it.

CDR3 protein: CASRTFFGANVLTF
CDR3 DNA: TGCGCCAGCAGAACGTTCTTTGGGGCCAACGTCCTGACTTTC
V gene: TRBV4-3
J gene: TRBJ2-6
D gene: -
clone size: many

CDR3 protein: CAIRTGAQSYEQYF
CDR3 DNA: TGTGCCATCAGGACAGGGGCCCAATCCTACGAGCAGTACTTC
V gene: TRBV10-3
J gene: TRBJ2-7
D gene: TRBD1
clone size: -

CDR3 protein: CASSKALYVSPTYEQYF
CDR3 DNA: TGTGCCAGCAGCAAAGCGCTTTATGTTAGCCCCACCTACGAGCAGTACTTC
V gene: TRBV21-1
J gene: TRBJ2-7
D gene: -
clone size: few

CDR3 protein: CSVVWGASYEQYF
CDR3 DNA: TGCAGCGTTGTCTGGGGGGCTTCCTACGAGCAGTACTTC
V gene: TRBV29-1
J gene: TRBJ2-7
D gene: -
clone size: few

CDR3 protein: CASSVDFNYGYTF
CDR3 DNA: TGTGCCAGCAGCGTAGACTTTAACTATGGCTACACCTTC
V gene: TRBV9
J gene: TRBJ1-2
D gene: -
clone size: -

CDR3 protein: CASSSGPGEKLFF
CDR3 DNA: TGCGCCAGCAGTTCGGGTCCGGGGGAAAAACTGTTTTTT
V gene: TRBV5-1
J gene: TRBJ1-4
D gene: -
clone size: -

CDR3 protein: CASSQDVSGTGDSYEQYF
CDR3 DNA: TGCGCCAGCAGCCAAGATGTCTCCGGGACAGGGGATTCCTACGAGCAGTACTTC
V gene: TRBV4-3
J gene: TRBJ2-7
D gene: TRBD1
clone size: few

CDR3 protein: CASSLYTSAGQPQHF
CDR3 DNA: TGTGCCAGCAGCTTGTACACCAGTGCGGGTCAGCCCCAGCATTTT
V gene: TRBV7-2
J gene: TRBJ1-5
D gene: -
clone size: few

CDR3 protein: CASSRWDRGQDYGYTF
CDR3 DNA: TGTGCCAGCAGCCGTTGGGACAGGGGGCAGGACTATGGCTACACCTTC
V gene: TRBV7-2
J gene: TRBJ1-2
D gene: TRBD1
clone size: few

CDR3 protein: CASTEFSGGNEQFF
CDR3 DNA: TGTGCCAGCACGGAATTCTCGGGGGGCAATGAGCAGTTCTTC
V gene: TRBV6-5
J gene: TRBJ2-1
D gene: TRBD2
clone size: -

CDR3 protein: CATSDFWETDTQYF
CDR3 DNA: TGTGCCACCAGTGATTTCTGGGAAACAGATACGCAGTATTTT
V gene: TRBV24-1
J gene: TRBJ2-3
D gene: -
clone size: -

CDR3 protein: CASSLFRTWGPLSYEQYF
CDR3 DNA: TGTGCCAGCAGTTTATTCCGTACCTGGGGCCCTCTCTCCTACGAGCAGTACTTC
V gene: TRBV12-3/TRBV12-4
J gene: TRBJ2-7
D gene: -
clone size: many

CDR3 protein: CASSSGQNNQPQHF
CDR3 DNA: TGCGCCAGCAGTTCAGGACAGAACAATCAGCCCCAGCATTTT
V gene: TRBV5-1
J gene: TRBJ1-5
D gene: -
clone size: many

CDR3 protein: CASSVGDNYGYTF
CDR3 DNA: TGTGCCAGCAGCGTAGGGGATAACTATGGCTACACCTTC
V gene: TRBV9
J gene: TRBJ1-2
D gene: -
clone size: many